This TCR beta chain was found in a study of CD8 T cells in ankylosing spondylitis. Study-level findings and limits: One TCR beta motif, made up of under ten highly homologous variants, appeared characteristic of ankylosing spondylitis blood. Reportedly, disease-linked clones are significantly enriched in ankylosing spondylitis patients' matched synovial fluid. Clones that were linked to disease were CD8+ and were relatively rare in peripheral blood.

Trimming took 3 bases from V and 7 from J, leaving 19 bases between them. CDR1 is DFQATT and CDR2 is SNEGSKA in the germline V gene (reference sequence). There are 15 residues in the CDR3. This clonotype has only a few counts. Its target is not known. The authors made TCR beta libraries by quantitative 5'-RACE with molecular barcodes. One entry per CDR3 protein results from TCRdb running MiXCR on the 5' RACE reads. The sample holds some 250,000 distinct CDR3 sequences, more than 20% seen once. This rearrangement joins TRBV20-1 to TRBJ2-1; perhaps TRBD2 as D (6 bases). This sequence originates from a male donor with ankylosing spondylitis or in good health (not recorded which). Sample: blood, either unsorted or a sorted T cell fraction (not recorded which). CDR3 residues: CSASPGRGAGNEQFF. The DNA for the CDR3 is TGCAGTGCTAGCCCGGGGCGGGGTGCGGGGAATGAGCAGTTCTTC.